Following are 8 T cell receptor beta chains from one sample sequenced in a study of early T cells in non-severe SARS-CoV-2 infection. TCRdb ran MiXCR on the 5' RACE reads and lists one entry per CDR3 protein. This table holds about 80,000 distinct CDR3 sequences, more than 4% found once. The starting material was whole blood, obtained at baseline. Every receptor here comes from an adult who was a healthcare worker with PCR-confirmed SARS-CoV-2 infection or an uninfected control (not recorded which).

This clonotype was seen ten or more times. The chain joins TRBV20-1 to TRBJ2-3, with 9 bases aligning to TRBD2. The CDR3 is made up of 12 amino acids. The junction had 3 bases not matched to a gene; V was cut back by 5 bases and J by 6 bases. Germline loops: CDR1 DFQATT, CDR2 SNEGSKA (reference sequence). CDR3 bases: TGCAGTGCTGTAGCGGGAGCTGATACGCAGTATTTT. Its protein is CSAVAGADTQYF.

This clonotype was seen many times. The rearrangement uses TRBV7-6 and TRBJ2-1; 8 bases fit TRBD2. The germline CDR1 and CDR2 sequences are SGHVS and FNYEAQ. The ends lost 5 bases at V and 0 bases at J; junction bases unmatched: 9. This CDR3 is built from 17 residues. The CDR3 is CASSITSGTSSYNEQFF. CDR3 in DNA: TGTGCCAGCAGCATTACTAGCGGTACAAGCTCCTACAATGAGCAGTTCTTC.

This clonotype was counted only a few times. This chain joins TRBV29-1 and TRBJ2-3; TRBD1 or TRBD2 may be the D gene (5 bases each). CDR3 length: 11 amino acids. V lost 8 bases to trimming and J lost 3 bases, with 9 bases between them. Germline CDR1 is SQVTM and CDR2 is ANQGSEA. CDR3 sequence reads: CSLGGTDTQYF. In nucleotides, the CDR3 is TGCAGCCTTGGGGGTACAGATACGCAGTATTTT.

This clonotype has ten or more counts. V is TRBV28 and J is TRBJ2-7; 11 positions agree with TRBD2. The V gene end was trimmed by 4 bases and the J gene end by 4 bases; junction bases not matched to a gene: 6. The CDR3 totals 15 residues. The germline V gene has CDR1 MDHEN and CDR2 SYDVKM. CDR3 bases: TGTGCCAGCAGTTCCTTTAGCGGGAGGGCATACGAGCAGTACTTC. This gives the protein CASSSFSGRAYEQYF.

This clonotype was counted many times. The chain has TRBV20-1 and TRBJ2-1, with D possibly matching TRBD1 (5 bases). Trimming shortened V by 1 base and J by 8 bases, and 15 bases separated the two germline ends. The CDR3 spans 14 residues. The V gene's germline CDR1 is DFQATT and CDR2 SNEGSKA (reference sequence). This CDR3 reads CSARGDSGLDEQFF. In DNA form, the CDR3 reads TGCAGTGCTAGAGGTGACAGTGGGTTGGATGAGCAGTTCTTC.

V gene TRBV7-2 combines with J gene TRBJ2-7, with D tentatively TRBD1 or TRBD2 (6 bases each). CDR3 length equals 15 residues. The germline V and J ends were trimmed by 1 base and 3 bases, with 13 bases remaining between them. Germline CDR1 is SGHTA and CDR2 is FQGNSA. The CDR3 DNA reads TGTGCCAGCAGCTTAGAACTAGGGGGGTACTACGAGCAGTACTTC. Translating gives CASSLELGGYYEQYF.

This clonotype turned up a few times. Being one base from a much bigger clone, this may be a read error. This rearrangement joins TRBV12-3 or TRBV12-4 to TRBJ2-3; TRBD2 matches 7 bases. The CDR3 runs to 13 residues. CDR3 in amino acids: CASREDLGDTRYF. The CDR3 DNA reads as TGTGCCAGCCGGGAGGACCTCGGAGATACGCGGTATTTT.

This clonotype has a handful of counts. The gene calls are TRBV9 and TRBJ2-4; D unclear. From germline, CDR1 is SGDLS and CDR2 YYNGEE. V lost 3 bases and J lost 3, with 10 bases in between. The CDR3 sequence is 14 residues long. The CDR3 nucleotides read TGTGCCAGCAGCGCGACTTGGGGCAAAAACATTCAGTACTTC. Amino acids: CASSATWGKNIQYF. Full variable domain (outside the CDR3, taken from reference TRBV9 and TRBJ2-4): DSGVTQTPKHLITATGQRVTLRCSPRSGDLSVYWYQQSLDQGLQFLIQYYNGEERAKGNILERFSAQQFPDLHSELNLSSLELGDSALYFCASSATWGKNIQYFGAGTRLSVL.